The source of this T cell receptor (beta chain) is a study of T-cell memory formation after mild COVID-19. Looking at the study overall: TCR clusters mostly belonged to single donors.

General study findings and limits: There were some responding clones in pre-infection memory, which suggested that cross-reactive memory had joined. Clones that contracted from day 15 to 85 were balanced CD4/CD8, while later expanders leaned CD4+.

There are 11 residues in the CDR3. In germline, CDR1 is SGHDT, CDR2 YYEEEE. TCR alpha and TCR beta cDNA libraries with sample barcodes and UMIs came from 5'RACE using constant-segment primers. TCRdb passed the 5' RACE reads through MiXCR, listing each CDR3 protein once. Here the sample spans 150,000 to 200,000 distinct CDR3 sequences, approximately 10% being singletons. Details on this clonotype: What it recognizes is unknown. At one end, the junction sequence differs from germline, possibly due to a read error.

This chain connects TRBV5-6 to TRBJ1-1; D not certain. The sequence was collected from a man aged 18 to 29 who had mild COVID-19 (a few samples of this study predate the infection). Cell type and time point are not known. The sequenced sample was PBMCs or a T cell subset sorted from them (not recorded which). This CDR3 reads CASSLAPRVSF. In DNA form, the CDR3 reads TGTGCCAGCAGCTTGGCCCCTCGGGTGAGCTTT.